Described below is a single TCR beta chain sequence and its context. The protocol was immunoSEQ multiplex PCR, while the TCRdb copy is restricted to in-frame clones and leaves out a portion. The sample lists under 85,000 clones, roughly 93% occurring once. V shed 1 base and J 7 bases; nucleotides not matched to a gene: 15. This CDR3 has 17 residues. Germline V gene data show CDR1 as SGHAT and CDR2 as FQNNGV. This entry is derived from a study of control samples from healthy donors and cancer patients. Sequenced sample: PBMCs. The source of this sequence is a woman between 40 and 50 years old with lung cancer. V usage is TRBV11-2 and J usage is TRBJ2-7, with 8 bases fitting TRBD2. CDR3: CASSLVRVGGEMGEQYF. The CDR3 nucleotides read TGTGCCAGCAGCTTAGTTCGCGTCGGGGGGGAAATGGGTGAGCAGTACTTC.